The present T cell receptor beta chain was sequenced within a study of cytomegalovirus exposure and HLA in healthy donors. Study context: Approximately 190 million T cells yielded some 120 million unique TCR beta sequences in earlier analysis.

With regard to this clone: Antigen: not known.

Study-level results: An Asian-associated ancestry cluster reportedly showed fewer N-insertions than the approximately 620-donor mean in a later analysis. It was reportedly the case that the classifier diagnosed cytomegalovirus status with high specificity and sensitivity. The majority of CMV-associated TCR beta chains were reported as apparently HLA-restricted in a later analysis.

Germline CDR1 is SGHRS and CDR2 is YFSETQ. V was shortened by 4 bases and J by 0 bases, with 10 bases between the two germline ends. The CDR3 loop spans 14 amino acids. The PCR employed 60 Vbeta primers together with 13 Jbeta primers. The protocol was immunoSEQ multiplex PCR, while the TCRdb copy is restricted to in-frame clones and leaves out a portion. The sample has approximately 98,000 clones; more than 60% are singletons. This sequence joins TRBV5-1 and TRBJ1-2, with unresolved D. The clonotype originates from a man aged 18 to 29 in good health and CMV-seropositive. Sequences were obtained from PBMCs. CDR3 sequence reads: CASSPGESNYGYTF. The DNA of the CDR3 is TGCGCCAGCAGCCCCGGGGAGTCTAACTATGGCTACACCTTC.